One and the same sample provided the 26 T cell receptor beta chains below, sequenced in a study of T cell repertoires in cytomegalovirus infection. These receptors lack a known antigen. Via MiXCR, TCRdb re-called the reads, giving one row per CDR3 protein. The sample consists of 54,000 or so distinct CDR3 sequences, about 30% of them appearing once. Material: PBMCs, sequenced either directly or after in vitro stimulation (not recorded which). The receptors stem from a human donor in good health (CMV status not recorded). Some clones in this sample may be carry-over from other donors' samples.

This clonotype was detected many times. J is TRBJ1-4 and V is TRBV7-9; D possibly corresponds to TRBD1 (5 bases). This CDR3 contains 19 residues. Looked up from germline, CDR1 is SEHNR and CDR2 is FQNEAQ (reference sequence). Trimming left V 4 bases short and J 0 bases short, with 21 bases between. This CDR3 reads CASSWGRKGPSATNEKLFF. CDR3 nucleotides: TGTGCCAGCAGCTGGGGACGGAAAGGACCTTCTGCAACTAATGAAAAACTGTTTTTT. Complete variable domain (other parts from reference TRBV7-9 and TRBJ1-4): DTGVSQNPRHKITKRGQNVTFRCDPISEHNRLYWYRQTLGQGPEFLTYFQNEAQLEKSRLLSDRFSAERPKGSFSTLEIQRTEQGDSAMYLCASSWGRKGPSATNEKLFFGSGTQLSVL.

J is TRBJ1-1 and V is TRBV11-2; D is uncertain. V lost 5 bases, J lost 1 base, and 14 bases lay in between. The germline V gene encodes CDR1 SGHAT and CDR2 FQNNGV. The CDR3 has 15 amino acids. The CDR3 nucleotides are TGTGCCAGCAGCGCCTCCGGGAGGGAGAACACTGAAGCTTTCTTT. Translated, it gives CASSASGRENTEAFF. Supplemented by reference TRBV11-2 and TRBJ1-1, the full variable domain reads EAGVAQSPRYKIIEKRQSVAFWCNPISGHATLYWYQQILGQGPKLLIQFQNNGVVDDSQLPKDRFSAERLKGVDSTLKIQPAKLEDSAVYLCASSASGRENTEAFFGQGTRLTVV.

This clonotype was seen repeatedly, ten times or more. The chain joins TRBV12-3 or TRBV12-4 to TRBJ1-3; no reliable D call. This CDR3 comprises 17 residues. Trimming took off 2 bases at V and 4 bases at J, with 18 bases between the two ends. The CDR3 DNA follows: TGTGCCAGCAGTTTAACCGACTTCACGAGGAGCGGAAACACCATATATTTT. Amino acid sequence: CASSLTDFTRSGNTIYF.

V gene TRBV12-3 or TRBV12-4 combines with J gene TRBJ2-6; D may match TRBD1 or TRBD2 (5 bases each). The CDR3 length is 16 residues. Trimming cost V 5 bases and J 4 bases, with 15 bases left between them. The DNA of the CDR3 is TGTGCCAGCAGTCCCCCCCGGGGCTCAGGGGCCAACGTCCTGACTTTC. This gives the protein CASSPPRGSGANVLTF.

The CDR3 sequence: CASVLWDGDTQYF. The CDR3 bases are TGTGCCAGCGTCCTTTGGGACGGCGATACGCAGTATTTT. V usage is TRBV28 and J usage is TRBJ2-3; D is possibly TRBD1 or TRBD2 (5 bases each). Germline-derived CDR1 and CDR2 are MDHEN and SYDVKM. CDR3 size: 13 residues. V lost 8 bases, J lost 6 bases, and 15 bases lay in between. Full variable domain (remainder filled in from reference TRBV28 and TRBJ2-3): DVKVTQSSRYLVKRTGEKVFLECVQDMDHENMFWYRQDPGLGLRLIYFSYDVKMKEKGDIPEGYSVSREKKERFSLILESASTNQTSMYLCASVLWDGDTQYFGPGTRLTVL.

The chain employs TRBV6-1 and TRBJ1-2; D call uncertain. Germline assignment: CDR1 MNHNS and CDR2 SASEGT. Deletions cut 4 bases from V and 6 bases from J, with 9 bases between. There are 12 residues in the CDR3. CDR3 amino acids: CASSADLDGYTF. The CDR3 nucleotides read TGTGCCAGCAGTGCGGACCTGGATGGCTACACCTTC.

This clonotype was counted a few times. The chain combines TRBV7-2 with TRBJ2-2, with D perhaps TRBD2 (7 bases). Germline CDR1 SGHTA, CDR2 FQGNSA. V was trimmed by 8 bases and J by 1 base, leaving 17 bases between them. This CDR3 contains 16 residues. As DNA, the CDR3 is TGTGCCAGCTCGAGGGGGGGCAGGAAGAACACCGGGGAGCTGTTTTTT. Residues: CASSRGGRKNTGELFF.

In this sample, this clonotype turned up a few times. The V and J genes are TRBV7-9 and TRBJ1-6; D unresolved. Germline CDR1 SEHNR, CDR2 FQNEAQ (reference sequence). CDR3 length: 15 amino acids. V shed 5 bases and J shed 5 bases, with 13 bases lying between them. The CDR3 DNA reads as TGTGCCAGCAGCCCCCTAGGCGGGGATAATTCACCCCTCCACTTT. Translating it yields CASSPLGGDNSPLHF.

This clonotype turned up a few times. V gene TRBV15 combines with J gene TRBJ2-2, with unresolved D. V was cut by 0 bases and J by 6 bases, with 11 bases left in between. The CDR3 has 15 residues. Germline V lookup: CDR1 LNHNV, CDR2 YYDKDF (reference sequence). CDR3 DNA sequence: TGTGCCACCAGCAGAGAGGATCGTTGGTCCGGGGAGCTGTTTTTT. Its protein is CATSREDRWSGELFF. The variable domain in full, with the rest retrieved from reference TRBV15 and TRBJ2-2, is DAMVIQNPRYQVTQFGKPVTLSCSQTLNHNVMYWYQQKSSQAPKLLFHYYDKDFNNEADTPDNFQSRRPNTSFCFLDIRSPGLGDTAMYLCATSREDRWSGELFFGEGSRLTVL.

This clonotype was counted a few times. The J gene is TRBJ2-2, the V gene TRBV4-1; D ambiguous. The CDR3 length is 15 residues. The V gene lost 8 bases and the J gene lost 3 bases, with 16 bases spanning the gap. Germline lookup yields CDR1 MGHRA and CDR2 YSYEKL. This CDR3 reads CASAGVSGHTGELFF. The CDR3 DNA is TGCGCCAGCGCCGGTGTAAGTGGTCACACCGGGGAGCTGTTTTTT.

Regarding this clonotype: An end of the junction differs from the germline gene, which may be a read error. This rearrangement joins TRBV5-3 to TRBJ2-2; no clear D gene. TRBV5-3 is treated as an ORF (open reading frame) with a function not yet certain. The CDR3 extends over 13 amino acids. The CDR3 DNA follows: TGTGCCAGCAGCTTGGCCTTCACCGGGGAGCTGTTTTTT. Translating it yields CASSLAFTGELFF.

The chain carries TRBV20-1 and TRBJ2-5; TRBD2 matches 12 bases. The CDR3 loop spans 16 amino acids. After removal of 1 base from V and 4 bases from J, the junction contained 7 bases not matched to a gene. The germline V gene encodes CDR1 DFQATT and CDR2 SNEGSKA (reference sequence). CDR3 coding DNA: TGCAGTGCTAGAGGTCTAGCGGGGGGGAGGGCAGAGACCCAGTACTTC. Amino acids: CSARGLAGGRAETQYF.

The chain is built from TRBV27 and TRBJ1-4; no clear D. Germline CDR1 MNHEY, CDR2 SMNVEV (reference sequence). Between the trimmed V and J ends, which lost 7 bases and 8 bases, there was a span of 11 bases. The CDR3 runs to 12 residues. CDR3 amino acids: CASKGVVEKLFF. CDR3 nucleotide sequence: TGTGCCAGCAAGGGAGTCGTAGAAAAACTGTTTTTT.

The sample holds many counts of this clonotype. The rearrangement uses TRBV7-2 and TRBJ2-3, with 8 bases lining up with TRBD2. Germline V gene data show CDR1 as SGHTA and CDR2 as FQGNSA. The V segment lost 4 bases and the J segment 5 bases; nucleotides outside the gene matches: 8. The CDR3 sequence is 15 residues long. The CDR3 DNA is TGTGCCAGCAGCTCCGCGGGAGGATTGGAAGATACGCAGTATTTT. It codes for CASSSAGGLEDTQYF.

This rearrangement joins TRBV7-2 to TRBJ2-7; tentatively, D is TRBD1 (5 bases). V dropped 9 bases and J dropped 6 bases, with 18 bases sitting between them. The CDR3 spans 13 residues. The V gene's germline CDR1 is SGHTA and CDR2 FQGNSA. The CDR3 nucleotides are TGTGCCAGTTCCCAACACCAGGGCCTCGAGCAGTACTTC. It yields the protein CASSQHQGLEQYF.

This clonotype occurred a few times. J is TRBJ2-7 and V is TRBV7-9; TRBD1 matches at 10 bases. Unmatched junction bases numbered 6, after V lost 5 bases and J lost 2 bases. The CDR3 contains 15 residues. Germline V gene sequence: CDR1 SEHNR, CDR2 FQNEAQ (reference sequence). The CDR3 protein is CASSPDRGAAYEQYF. As DNA, the CDR3 is TGTGCCAGCAGCCCGGACAGGGGGGCAGCCTACGAGCAGTACTTC.

This clonotype was detected a few times. The rearrangement links TRBV4-1 to TRBJ2-5; D is unclear. Germline assignment: CDR1 MGHRA and CDR2 YSYEKL. This CDR3 has 13 amino acids. Trimming removed 1 base from V and 3 bases from J, with 6 bases in between. CDR3 loop: CASSQAVEETQYF. CDR3 DNA: TGCGCCAGCAGCCAAGCGGTGGAAGAGACCCAGTACTTC.

In the case of this clonotype: The junction differs from germline at one of its ends, possibly a read error. The V call is TRBV7-9, the J call TRBJ1-6; D is undetermined. Germline-derived CDR1 and CDR2 are SEHNR and FQNEAQ (reference sequence). This CDR3 region has 17 residues. The CDR3 bases are TGTGCCAGCAGCCCAAAAAGGACGGGGTGGGGTAATTCACCCCCCCACTTT. It encodes CASSPKRTGWGNSPPHF.

This clonotype has a single count. As DNA, the CDR3 is TGTGCCAGCAGTTTTTTTAGGAGCACTGAAGCTTTCTTT. It is translated as CASSFFRSTEAFF. V and J are TRBV12-3 or TRBV12-4 and TRBJ1-1; D ambiguous. This CDR3 spans 13 amino acids. The germline V and J ends were trimmed by 3 bases and 4 bases, with 9 bases remaining between them.

This clonotype was detected only a few times. The V and J genes are TRBV12-3 or TRBV12-4 and TRBJ2-2; the match to TRBD2 covers 7 bases. There are 13 residues in the CDR3. With V trimmed by 6 bases and J by 5 bases, 3 bases remained unmatched. The CDR3 nucleotides read TGTGCCAGCAGAGTTAGCGGGACCGGGGAGCTGTTTTTT. Translation gives CASRVSGTGELFF.

The rearrangement uses TRBV10-3 and TRBJ1-2, with D maybe TRBD1 (5 bases). Germline values: CDR1 ENHRY, CDR2 SYGVKD. CDR3 length equals 14 residues. Between the trimmed V and J ends, which lost 8 bases and 2 bases, there was a span of 15 bases. The CDR3: CAIGTLGANYGYTF. The CDR3 DNA follows: TGTGCCATCGGGACGCTAGGGGCCAACTATGGCTACACCTTC.

V usage is TRBV29-1 and J usage is TRBJ1-4, with 8 nucleotides matching TRBD1. CDR3 size: 13 residues. V was clipped by 6 bases and J by 6 bases; unmatched bases: 6. The germline V gene has CDR1 SQVTM and CDR2 ANQGSEA. CDR3 nucleotide sequence: TGCAGCGTCCAGGACAGGGCATATGAAAAACTGTTTTTT. This encodes CSVQDRAYEKLFF. Based on the CDR3 plus reference TRBV29-1 and TRBJ1-4, the full variable domain is SAVISQKPSRDICQRGTSLTIQCQVDSQVTMMFWYRQQPGQSLTLIATANQGSEATYESGFVIDKFPISRPNLTFSTLTVSNMSPEDSSIYLCSVQDRAYEKLFFGSGTQLSVL.

This chain joins TRBV12-3 or TRBV12-4 and TRBJ2-1, with D possibly being TRBD1 (5 bases). The CDR3 spans 15 residues. The V end lost 5 bases, the J end lost 3 bases, and 14 bases lay between the germline ends. CDR3 in amino acids: CASSASGSDYNEQFF. The CDR3 nucleotides read TGTGCCAGCAGTGCCTCAGGGTCGGACTACAATGAGCAGTTCTTC.

There are a few counts of this clonotype. This chain uses TRBV5-5 with TRBJ1-5, with D maybe TRBD1 (6 bases). CDR3 size: 15 residues. With 4 bases removed from V and 0 bases from J, the gap between germline ends came to 11 bases. Germline V gene lookup returns CDR1 SGHKS and CDR2 YYEKEE (reference sequence). CDR3 sequence (DNA): TGTGCCAGCAGCCCTGACAGGAATAGCAATCAGCCCCAGCATTTT. It codes for CASSPDRNSNQPQHF.

This clonotype was observed many times. The chain links TRBV7-2 to TRBJ1-3, with D unclear. The germline V and J ends were trimmed by 3 bases and 4 bases, with 7 bases remaining between them. There are 13 residues in the CDR3. Germline V lookup: CDR1 SGHTA, CDR2 FQGNSA. CDR3 sequence (DNA): TGTGCCAGCAGCTTCGACCAGGGAAACACCATATATTTT. Protein sequence: CASSFDQGNTIYF.

This clonotype was counted between two and nine times. This chain links TRBV5-6 with TRBJ2-5; TRBD2 matches 8 bases. Germline V CDR1 and CDR2: SGHDT, YYEEEE. With 0 bases clipped from V and 4 bases from J, the junction kept 11 bases outside the gene matches. This CDR3 is built from 17 residues. The CDR3 DNA reads as TGTGCCAGCAGCTTGGCCCAGGGTAGCGGGGTGGGAGAGACCCAGTACTTC. Translated, it gives CASSLAQGSGVGETQYF.